The clone carrying this T cell receptor beta chain appeared a few times. Its antigen is undetermined. The sample originates from a study of CD8 T cells in ankylosing spondylitis. Libraries for TCR beta were made by quantitative 5'-RACE with molecular barcodes. Using its own MiXCR run on the 5' RACE reads, TCRdb lists one record per CDR3 protein. Seen here are around 300,000 distinct CDR3 sequences, about 14% observed once, and the top ten hold less than 1.1%. Study results and limitations: Reports of some motif variants in reactive arthritis synovial fluid and blood predate this one. Reported data indicate significant enrichment of disease-linked clones within matched ankylosing spondylitis synovial fluid. Blood from ankylosing spondylitis patients appeared to carry a characteristic roughly 8-variant TCR beta motif.

Sequenced: blood, either unsorted or a sorted T cell fraction (not recorded which). The sequence derives from a male donor with ankylosing spondylitis or in good health (not recorded which).

CDR3 DNA sequence: TGTGCCAGCAGCCAAGATCGGCCGTTGAAAACAGGGGGCTTGGAGCCCCAGCATTTT. It encodes CASSQDRPLKTGGLEPQHF. The rearrangement uses TRBV3-1 and TRBJ1-5, with TRBD1 identical over 9 bases. This CDR3 contains 19 residues. The J segment lost 8 bases and the V segment lost 0 bases, leaving 17 bases of the junction unmatched. Germline loops: CDR1 LGHDT, CDR2 YNNKEL (reference sequence).